This T cell receptor beta chain is drawn from a study of T cell responses to AZD1222 COVID-19 vaccine. Study-wide points: Spike-specific TCR breadth rose after two AZD1222 doses, and depth rose as well. It should be noted that donors were predominantly white British and more often female, and clonal diversity was possibly underestimated.

In the case of this clone: The target antigen is unknown.

V gave up 4 bases and J gave up 3 bases, with 9 bases separating them. The germline gives CDR1 LNHDA, CDR2 SQIVND (reference sequence). The CDR3 is 13 amino acids. Sequencing was performed with immunoSEQ multiplex PCR; in TCRdb, only in-frame clones are kept and a portion is missing. The table lists roughly 150,000 clones, 85% to 95% of them singletons. The V call is TRBV19, the J call TRBJ1-2, with D uncertain. The sequences come from peripheral blood, collected on day 0 of AZD1222 vaccination. This clonotype was obtained from an adult in good health. Here the CDR3 DNA reads TGTGCCAGTAGTAAACCCCCGGACTATGGCTACACCTTC. As protein: CASSKPPDYGYTF.